The 16 T cell receptor beta chains below were found in one sample sequenced in a study of blood T cell repertoires in COVID-19. Here immunoSEQ multiplex PCR was the method, and the copy in TCRdb shows in-frame clones only, minus some. The repertoire holds over 350,000 clones, approximately 87% seen once, with approximately 9.3% in the top ten. Input material: PBMCs or T cells enriched from blood (not recorded which). The receptors derive from a woman in her forties or fifties who had recovered from COVID-19.

The chain joins TRBV27 to TRBJ2-1; 7 nucleotides line up with TRBD2. Germline V lookup: CDR1 MNHEY, CDR2 SMNVEV (reference sequence). V was clipped by 6 bases and J by 3 bases; unmatched bases: 11. The length of the CDR3 is 16 residues. CDR3 sequence (DNA): TGTGCCAGCAGCGACCCTCTGGGACTAAACTACAATGAGCAGTTCTTC. It specifies CASSDPLGLNYNEQFF.

The chain is built from TRBV19 and TRBJ1-5, with D possibly matching TRBD1 (5 bases). V lost 8 bases and J 0 bases, leaving 11 bases between the germline ends. The CDR3 runs 14 residues. Per germline, CDR1 LNHDA and CDR2 SQIVND (reference sequence). The CDR3 coding sequence is TGTGCCAGTCTTCCCGGGGGTAGCAATCAGCCCCAGCATTTT. Translating gives CASLPGGSNQPQHF.

The rearrangement uses TRBV9 and TRBJ2-7; D is unresolved. The germline V gene has CDR1 SGDLS and CDR2 YYNGEE. Trimming stripped 4 bases from V and 0 bases from J, with 8 bases between. This CDR3 has 13 residues. CDR3 DNA sequence: TGTGCCAGCAGCCCCTCTTACTCCTACGAGCAGTACTTC. Translation gives CASSPSYSYEQYF.

V and J are TRBV5-1 and TRBJ2-5; 12 bases align to TRBD2. The CDR3 runs to 17 residues. V lost 0 bases, J lost 1 base, and 4 bases stayed unmatched. Looked up from germline, CDR1 is SGHRS and CDR2 is YFSETQ. In nucleotides, the CDR3 is TGCGCCAGCAGCTTGGGAGGGACTAGCGGGCCCCAAGAGACCCAGTACTTC. It yields the protein CASSLGGTSGPQETQYF.

This clone was counted between two and nine times. This rearrangement joins TRBV28 to TRBJ1-2, with TRBD1 matching 7 bases. The length of the CDR3 is 15 residues. From germline, CDR1 is MDHEN and CDR2 SYDVKM. V was clipped by 5 bases and J by 4 bases; unmatched bases: 10. CDR3 bases: TGTGCCAGCAGTCGGGACAGCAAGTCTTCCTATGGCTACACCTTC. Translating it yields CASSRDSKSSYGYTF.

This chain connects TRBV7-9 to TRBJ1-2; 9 bases fit TRBD1. There are 16 residues in the CDR3. Germline CDR1 SEHNR, CDR2 FQNEAQ (reference sequence). With 4 bases clipped from V and 5 bases from J, the junction kept 11 bases outside the gene matches. The CDR3 spells CASSSGQGHDIYGYTF. CDR3 in DNA: TGTGCCAGCAGCTCAGGACAGGGGCACGATATTTATGGCTACACCTTC.

This rearrangement joins TRBV15 to TRBJ2-3; TRBD1 matches at 11 bases. In germline, CDR1 is LNHNV, CDR2 YYDKDF (reference sequence). V lost 1 base to trimming and J lost 7 bases; unmatched junction nucleotides: 7. CDR3 size: 16 residues. CDR3 sequence reads: CATSRGKDRGLNTQYF. The DNA of the CDR3 is TGTGCCACCAGCAGAGGGAAGGACAGGGGGCTGAATACGCAGTATTTT.

V is TRBV19 and J is TRBJ1-1; tentative D call: TRBD1 (5 bases). V gave up 1 base and J gave up 7 bases, with 13 bases separating them. This CDR3 contains 14 residues. In germline, CDR1 is LNHDA, CDR2 SQIVND (reference sequence). CDR3 sequence (DNA): TGTGCCAGTAGTATAGTCCATCGGGGGGTTGAAGCTTTCTTT. Translating gives CASSIVHRGVEAFF.

The genes are TRBV11-3 and TRBJ1-1; D is unclear. This CDR3 has 13 residues. From germline, CDR1 is SGHNT and CDR2 YENEEA. V gave up 5 bases and J gave up 0 bases, with 7 bases separating them. The CDR3 region has the DNA TGTGCCAGCAGCATTACAGTGAACACTGAAGCTTTCTTT. Translation gives CASSITVNTEAFF.

The V gene is TRBV20-1, the J gene TRBJ1-2, with D possibly TRBD1 on 6 matching bases. In germline, CDR1 is DFQATT, CDR2 SNEGSKA (reference sequence). Between the trimmed V and J ends, which lost 3 bases and 6 bases, there was a span of 23 bases. The CDR3 has 16 amino acids. The CDR3, as DNA: TGCAGTGCTAGTAACACCCGGCGGGGGGCAAGGAATGGCTACACCTTC. Protein: CSASNTRRGARNGYTF.

The chain recombines TRBV4-2 with TRBJ2-3; TRBD2 matches 11 bases. The CDR3 is made up of 17 amino acids. Per the germline V gene, CDR1 is LGHNA and CDR2 is YNFKEQ. Trimming cost V 0 bases and J 0 bases; bases outside gene matches: 2. The CDR3 is CASSQDRLAGSTDTQYF. As DNA, the CDR3 is TGTGCCAGCAGCCAAGATCGACTAGCGGGGAGCACAGATACGCAGTATTTT.

The chain joins TRBV6-1 to TRBJ1-3; 10 bases are a match to TRBD1. The V and J ends lost 3 bases and 4 bases, in that order; junction bases with no gene match: 12. The germline V gene encodes CDR1 MNHNS and CDR2 SASEGT. The CDR3 is 18 residues long. The CDR3 DNA sequence: TGTGCCAGCAGTGACAAGGGACAGGGGTCTGGGTTAGGAAACACCATATATTTT. Translating it yields CASSDKGQGSGLGNTIYF.

CDR3 coding DNA: TGTGCCAGCTCAGACAGGGCCGAGCAGTACTTC. This translates into CASSDRAEQYF. This chain connects TRBV18 to TRBJ2-7, with 7 bases matching TRBD1. J lost 6 bases, V lost 5 bases, and 1 base had no gene match. This CDR3 is 11 amino acids long. Germline CDR1 and CDR2: KGHSH and LQKENI.

V and J are TRBV4-1 and TRBJ1-5, with TRBD1 as a possible D gene (6 bases). CDR3 length: 15 amino acids. Deletions cut 4 bases from V and 2 bases from J, with 12 bases between. Germline CDR1 is MGHRA and CDR2 is YSYEKL. Written as DNA, the CDR3 is TGCGCCAGCAGCCCAGGGACATTGGGCAATCAGCCCCAGCATTTT. Translating it yields CASSPGTLGNQPQHF.

This chain connects TRBV7-3 to TRBJ2-1; 11 bases line up with TRBD1. CDR1 SGHTA and CDR2 FQGTGA come from the germline V gene. The CDR3 is made up of 15 amino acids. The junction had 7 bases not matched to a gene; V was cut back by 5 bases and J by 7 bases. The CDR3 loop is CASSLGQGALNEQFF. DNA for the CDR3: TGTGCCAGCAGCCTTGGACAGGGGGCTTTAAATGAGCAGTTCTTC.

This clone was detected a few times. This chain uses TRBV9 with TRBJ2-7; D is possibly TRBD2 (6 bases). Trimming shortened V by 0 bases and J by 6 bases, and 16 bases separated the two germline ends. The CDR3 length is 15 residues. Germline V gives CDR1 SGDLS, CDR2 YYNGEE. The CDR3 region is CASSVGGDLPGEQYF. The DNA for the CDR3 is TGTGCCAGCAGCGTAGGTGGGGACTTGCCGGGCGAGCAGTACTTC.